What follows is one T cell receptor (beta chain) and its context. CDR3 length: 16 amino acids. V lost 5 bases and J lost 2, with 19 bases in between. Germline values: CDR1 SGHVS, CDR2 FNYEAQ. TCRdb's table, derived via immunoSEQ multiplex PCR, lists solely in-frame clones and lacks some. Of some 240,000 clones listed, 84% are singletons. These data originate in a study of blood T cell repertoires in COVID-19. Whole-study context: PBMCs, B-cell-depleted T cells, or T cells provided the cDNA or gDNA that made up the material.

This TCR was sampled from a man aged 50-59 years with active or convalescent COVID-19. Sample: peripheral blood. The chain employs TRBV7-6 and TRBJ2-7, with D perhaps TRBD1 (6 bases). DNA of the CDR3: TGTGCCAGCAGCCCGCAAACAGGGTTAACTCCCTACGAGCAGTACTTC. It is translated as CASSPQTGLTPYEQYF.